The rows below give T cell receptor beta chains drawn from one sample of a study of blood T cell repertoires in COVID-19. The data were produced by immunoSEQ multiplex PCR, yet TCRdb's version contains in-frame clones alone and is incomplete. Of about 490,000 clones in the sample, over 75% are singletons; the top ten hold 3% to 4%. The source material was peripheral blood. These receptors all stem from a human donor in a cohort sampled during active COVID-19. Both conserved end residues are part of each CDR3. The D gene is left open where the match is weak. A clone size is listed for some rows: how often the clone was seen (once, few, many), or a class if it is expanded.

v_call	d_call	j_call	clone_size	cdr3_nt	cdr3_aa
TRBV7-2	TRBD1	TRBJ1-1	NA	TGTGCCAGCCATAGCGAGGGGACAGGGCGGCGGGGGGACACTGAAGCTTTCTTT	CASHSEGTGRRGDTEAFF
TRBV28	TRBD2	TRBJ2-7	once	TGTGCCAGCAGTTCACTAGCGGGAAGCTCCTACGAGCAGTACTTC	CASSSLAGSSYEQYF
TRBV19	TRBD1	TRBJ1-5	NA	TGTGCCACCCTCGAATGGGGACGGGACAGGACCTATCAGCCCCAGCATTTT	CATLEWGRDRTYQPQHF
TRBV28	NA	TRBJ1-3	NA	TGTGCCAGCAGTTACCACAGCCTCTCTGGAAACACCATATATTTT	CASSYHSLSGNTIYF
TRBV6-2/TRBV6-3	NA	TRBJ1-2	NA	TGTGCCAGCAGTTACCCGACAGGCTATGGCTACACCTTC	CASSYPTGYGYTF
TRBV19	NA	TRBJ1-4	NA	TGTGCCACCAGGACTGTGACTGCAACTAATGAAAAACTGTTTTTT	CATRTVTATNEKLFF
TRBV12-3/TRBV12-4	NA	TRBJ2-3	NA	TGTGCCAGCAGCCTAAGCACAGATACGCAGTATTTT	CASSLSTDTQYF
TRBV6-5	NA	TRBJ1-4	few	TGTGCCAGCAGTCCTGGCCTCGAAAAACTGTTTTTT	CASSPGLEKLFF
TRBV13	NA	TRBJ2-3	NA	TGTGCCAGCAGCCCCCACGGACTCAGCACAGATACGCAGTATTTT	CASSPHGLSTDTQYF
TRBV4-2	TRBD2	TRBJ2-1	NA	TGTGCCAGCAGCCAAGAGGCTAGCGGGCGGGTGGAGCGATTCTTC	CASSQEASGRVERFF
TRBV7-9	NA	TRBJ2-7	once	TGTGCCAGCAGCTTAGAGGGGCAGGGGAACAACGAGCAGTACTTC	CASSLEGQGNNEQYF
TRBV6-2/TRBV6-3	NA	TRBJ1-1	NA	TGTGCCAGCAGTTATGGACAGATAGGTGAAGCTTTCTTT	CASSYGQIGEAFF
TRBV28	NA	TRBJ1-5	few	TGTGCCAGCAGCCCCCCCCAACAGGTAGGCAGTCAGCCCCAGCATTTT	CASSPPQQVGSQPQHF
TRBV23-1	TRBD2	TRBJ2-7	NA	TGCGCCAGCAGCGCATCGGGGGAGGGTGAAGAGCAGTACTTC	CASSASGEGEEQYF
TRBV24-1	TRBD1	TRBJ2-3	NA	TGTGCCACCAGAGGACAGACAGGGGATACGCAGTATTTT	CATRGQTGDTQYF
TRBV28	TRBD1	TRBJ1-5	NA	TGTGCCAGCAGCCGACAGGGGGCAATCCAGCCCCAGCATTTT	CASSRQGAIQPQHF
TRBV6-6	NA	TRBJ2-5	NA	TGTGCCACCTCGGAGAGGTCCCAAGAGACCCAGTACTTC	CATSERSQETQYF
TRBV2	NA	TRBJ1-1	NA	TGTGCCAGCACGACAGGCCTTGAAGCTTTCTTT	CASTTGLEAFF
TRBV18	NA	TRBJ1-1	NA	TGTGCCAGCTCACCACCGAACAGGGATAGGAACACTGAAGCTTTCTTT	CASSPPNRDRNTEAFF
TRBV19	TRBD2	TRBJ2-1	NA	TGTGCCAGTAGTCCCTTCGCGGGAGTGTGGAATGAGCAGTTCTTC	CASSPFAGVWNEQFF
TRBV30	TRBD1	TRBJ1-6	once	TGTGCCTGGAGTGGGACAGGGGGCAATTCACCCCTCCACTTT	CAWSGTGGNSPLHF
TRBV4-3	NA	TRBJ2-1	few	TGCGCCAGCAGCCAAGATCTGTTTAACAGGGTCAATGAGCAGTTCTTC	CASSQDLFNRVNEQFF
TRBV2	TRBD2	TRBJ2-2	NA	TGTGCCAGCACGGGACTAGCGGGTCCCGGGAGCACCGGGGAGCTGTTTTTT	CASTGLAGPGSTGELFF
TRBV30	NA	TRBJ2-5	NA	TGTGCCTTCTCAGGACTGGGCGGGGAGACCCAGTACTTC	CAFSGLGGETQYF
TRBV14	NA	TRBJ2-7	NA	TGTGCCAGCCAGGATCCCGGGAAAAATTCCTACGAGCAGTACTTC	CASQDPGKNSYEQYF
TRBV5-6	TRBD1	TRBJ2-7	few	TGTGCCAGCAGCCTGGGACAGCCAACCTACGAGCAGTACTTC	CASSLGQPTYEQYF
TRBV27	TRBD1	TRBJ1-6	NA	TGTGCCAGCAGTTTATCGGTGGGACAGGGGCTCAGAGGGGCCCTCCACTTT	CASSLSVGQGLRGALHF
TRBV30	NA	TRBJ1-5	once	TGTGCCTGGAGTCCCGGGACAAAATACCAATCGGGTCAGCCCCAGCATTTT	CAWSPGTKYQSGQPQHF
TRBV19	NA	TRBJ2-1	NA	TGTGCCAGTAGTATCGTCGATGAGCAGTTCTTC	CASSIVDEQFF
TRBV7-8	TRBD1	TRBJ1-2	NA	TGTGCCAGCAGCCGTACGGGAGGGACAGCTGGGGCTAACTATGGCTACACCTTC	CASSRTGGTAGANYGYTF
TRBV27	NA	TRBJ1-1	NA	TGTGCCAGCAGTTCCGAGGAGGGGTGGACTGAAGCTTTCTTT	CASSSEEGWTEAFF
TRBV18	NA	TRBJ1-4	NA	TGTGCCAGCTCCCAGGGGCAGGATAATGAAAAACTGTTTTTT	CASSQGQDNEKLFF
TRBV3-1/TRBV3-2	NA	TRBJ2-7	NA	TGTGCCAGCAGCCAAGCAGGGGCGAGGGAGCAGTACTTC	CASSQAGAREQYF
TRBV19	NA	TRBJ1-2	once	TGTGCCAGTAGTCCAGGACAGTTTTATGGCTACACCTTC	CASSPGQFYGYTF
TRBV7-8	TRBD1	TRBJ2-5	once	TGTGCCAGCAGCATGAGACTACAGGGGTATGAGACCCAGTACTTC	CASSMRLQGYETQYF
TRBV5-4	NA	TRBJ1-2	NA	TGTGCGACCAGCCTAGCTAACTATGGCTACACCTTC	CATSLANYGYTF
TRBV6-1	TRBD1	TRBJ2-7	few	TGTGCCAGCAGTGAAGGTAGGGGGCCCGCCTACGAGCAGTACTTC	CASSEGRGPAYEQYF
TRBV5-4	TRBD2	TRBJ2-1	NA	TGTGCCAGCAGCTTGTGGAGCGGGACCTACAATGAGCAGTTCTTC	CASSLWSGTYNEQFF
TRBV12-3/TRBV12-4	NA	TRBJ1-1	once	TGTGCCAGCAGTTTCCACAGGGACACTGAAGCTTTCTTT	CASSFHRDTEAFF
TRBV27	NA	TRBJ1-2	NA	TGTGCCAGCGGACGCCCGGGATGGGGTTATGGCTACACCTTC	CASGRPGWGYGYTF
TRBV9	NA	TRBJ1-4	NA	TGTGCCAGCAGCCCTAGCCTTGAAAGGGGGGAAAAACTGTTTTTT	CASSPSLERGEKLFF
TRBV29-1	TRBD1	TRBJ1-1	NA	TGCAGCGTTGCTGGACAGGGAATTAGCACTGAAGCTTTCTTT	CSVAGQGISTEAFF